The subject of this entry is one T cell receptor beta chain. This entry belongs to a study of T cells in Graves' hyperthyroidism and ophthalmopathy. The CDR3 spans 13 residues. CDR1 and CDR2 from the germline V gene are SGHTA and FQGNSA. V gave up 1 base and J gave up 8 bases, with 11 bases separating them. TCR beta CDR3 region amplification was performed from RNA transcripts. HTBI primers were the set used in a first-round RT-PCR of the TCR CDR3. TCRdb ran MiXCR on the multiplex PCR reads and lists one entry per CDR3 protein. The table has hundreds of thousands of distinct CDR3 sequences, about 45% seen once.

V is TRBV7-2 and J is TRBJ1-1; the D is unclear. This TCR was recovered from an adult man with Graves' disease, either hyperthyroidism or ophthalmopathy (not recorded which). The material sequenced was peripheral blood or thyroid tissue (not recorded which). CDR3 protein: CASSLDLRSEAFF. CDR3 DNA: TGTGCCAGCAGCTTAGATCTCAGGTCCGAAGCTTTCTTT.